This T cell receptor beta chain was profiled in a study of patients and donors after allogeneic stem cell transplantation. Germline CDR1 is GTSNPN and CDR2 is SVGIG (reference sequence). J gave up 7 bases and V 2 bases, and 3 bases lay outside the gene matches. There are 14 residues in the CDR3. TCRdb independently ran MiXCR on the RT-PCR reads; one entry per CDR3 protein. The data hold approximately 140,000 distinct CDR3 sequences, with about a third observed a single time. V gene TRBV30 combines with J gene TRBJ2-1; 12 bases are shared with TRBD2. The sequencing input was blood, either unsorted or a sorted T cell fraction (not recorded which). This clonotype was sampled from a human donor who was either an allogeneic HSCT recipient or a stem cell or donor lymphocyte infusion donor (not recorded which). It is not recorded whose cells these are; they may come from a transplant donor. CDR3 nucleotides: TGTGCCTGGAGTCCTAGCGGGGGGGCAAATGAGCAGTTCTTC. Translated, it gives CAWSPSGGANEQFF.